The T cell receptor (beta chain) under discussion was sequenced for a study of T cell responses to AZD1222 COVID-19 vaccine. For this clone: What it recognizes is unknown.

Study-wide points: The CD4 TCRs associated with vaccination extended across spike and predominated at 160-218 and 743-854. Donors were chiefly white British, with a greater number of females, and clonal diversity was perhaps underestimated.

This CDR3 contains 15 residues. Germline V CDR1 and CDR2: MDHEN, SYDVKM. The J segment lost 4 bases and the V segment lost 5 bases, leaving 5 bases of the junction unmatched. TCRdb's table, derived via immunoSEQ multiplex PCR, lists solely in-frame clones and lacks some. The data contain some 200,000 clones, 80% to 95% of them singletons. Second-dose groups at about 4 or about 12 weeks were pooled. The material sequenced was peripheral blood, taken 28 days after the second AZD1222 dose. The sequence derives from an adult who received the AZD1222 COVID-19 vaccine. J is TRBJ1-4 and V is TRBV28; 9 bases are shared with TRBD1. CDR3 loop: CASSIPTGGNEKLFF. The DNA of the CDR3 is TGTGCCAGCAGTATCCCGACAGGGGGTAATGAAAAACTGTTTTTT.